The rows below give T cell receptor beta chains drawn from one sample of a study of blood T cell repertoires in COVID-19. Sequencing used immunoSEQ multiplex PCR; TCRdb keeps in-frame clones, though not all of them. The sample includes a few hundred thousand clones, more than 85% seen only once; the top ten take 0.9% to 1.2%. Input material: PBMCs or T cells enriched from blood (not recorded which). These receptors were obtained from a woman in her thirties who had recovered from COVID-19. The CDR3 runs from the conserved cysteine through the conserved F or W. D genes are given only for firm matches. Size is stated for part of the rows, as once, few or many counts, or as a class when the clone is expanded.

v_call	clone_size	j_call	d_call	cdr3_nt	cdr3_aa
TRBV2	NA	TRBJ1-2	TRBD1	TGTGCCAGCAGCGGGACAGGGTTGCGGGGCTACACCTTC	CASSGTGLRGYTF
TRBV5-8	NA	TRBJ2-2	NA	TGTGCCAGCAGCTTGGCAGAGAACACCGGGGAGCTGTTTTTT	CASSLAENTGELFF
TRBV7-2	once	TRBJ2-3	NA	TGTGCCAGCAGTCGACAGGTCTCCACAGATACGCAGTATTTT	CASSRQVSTDTQYF
TRBV28	NA	TRBJ2-2	TRBD1	TGTGCCAGCAGTTTCCAGGACAGGGGGAGGACCGGGGAGCTGTTTTTT	CASSFQDRGRTGELFF
TRBV7-9	NA	TRBJ2-2	NA	TGTGCCAGCAGATTGGAGGGGGCCCTGAACACCGGGGAGCTGTTTTTT	CASRLEGALNTGELFF
TRBV5-1	NA	TRBJ2-3	NA	TGCGCCAGCAGCTTCCAGGGGCGAGATACGCAGTATTTT	CASSFQGRDTQYF
TRBV7-2	NA	TRBJ1-5	NA	TGTGCCAGCAGCCTGAACCCGTCTGGGAGTTATGTGCAGCCCCAGCATTTT	CASSLNPSGSYVQPQHF
TRBV2	NA	TRBJ1-5	NA	TGTGCCAGCACAACAGCAGATAGCAATCAGCCCCAGCATTTT	CASTTADSNQPQHF
TRBV7-2	NA	TRBJ2-7	TRBD2	TGTGCCAGCAGGGAACTAGCGGGGGGACTCCCCTACGAGCAGTACTTC	CASRELAGGLPYEQYF
TRBV4-2	NA	TRBJ2-5	NA	TGTGCCAGCAGCCAAGTCTTCGGGGTAGTAGGGGAGACCCAGTACTTC	CASSQVFGVVGETQYF
TRBV24-1	NA	TRBJ1-4	NA	TGTGCCACCAGCGTAACCACCCCCGGGGGGGAAAAACTGTTTTTT	CATSVTTPGGEKLFF
TRBV5-1	NA	TRBJ1-6	NA	TGCGCCAGCAGCTTGGCCGCGGATGGGAGTTCACCCCTCCACTTT	CASSLAADGSSPLHF
TRBV4-1	NA	TRBJ2-7	TRBD2	TGCGCCAGCAGCCAAGGGCGGGAGGCAGACTACGAGCAGTACTTC	CASSQGREADYEQYF
TRBV5-1	few	TRBJ2-1	TRBD1	TGCGCCAGCAGCCCCACGGACAGGGCCAACAATGAGCAGTTCTTC	CASSPTDRANNEQFF
TRBV6-5	NA	TRBJ2-3	NA	TGTGCCAGCAGTTACTCAAGCCCTAGCGCAGATACGCAGTATTTT	CASSYSSPSADTQYF
TRBV5-1	once	TRBJ1-3	NA	TGCGCCAGCAGCTTGGATGGGGGCACCGGAAACACCATATATTTT	CASSLDGGTGNTIYF
TRBV7-9	NA	TRBJ2-6	TRBD1	TGTGCCAGCAGCGCCGGGACAGGGGGTTCTGGGGCCAACGTCCTGACTTTC	CASSAGTGGSGANVLTF
TRBV6-5	NA	TRBJ2-5	TRBD2	TGTGCCAGCAGCCCCGGGACTAGCCAAGAGACCCAGTACTTC	CASSPGTSQETQYF
TRBV4-2	NA	TRBJ1-6	NA	TGTGCCAGCAGCCCGCGTCAAGGGAGCTCCTATAATTCACCCCTCCACTTT	CASSPRQGSSYNSPLHF
TRBV7-9	NA	TRBJ1-2	NA	TGTGCCAGCAGCTCCCCAGGACTAACTAACTATGGCTACACCTTC	CASSSPGLTNYGYTF
TRBV7-9	NA	TRBJ2-1	NA	TGTGCCAGCAGCTTCGGTGGGATGGCGGGGAATGAGCAGTTCTTC	CASSFGGMAGNEQFF
TRBV4-3	once	TRBJ1-2	TRBD1	TGCGCCAGCAGCCGAAACGGGACAGTTCTTGAGGATGGCTACACCTTC	CASSRNGTVLEDGYTF
TRBV27	NA	TRBJ2-7	TRBD2	TGTGCCAGCAGTTTAGCCGGGAGCGGGAACGAGCAGTACTTC	CASSLAGSGNEQYF
TRBV29-1	once	TRBJ2-5	TRBD1	TGCAGCGTTGAAGGACAGGGGGGTATAGAGACCCAGTACTTC	CSVEGQGGIETQYF